This T cell receptor beta chain was captured in a study of CD8 T cells in Susac syndrome. Notes on this clonotype: What it binds is unknown.

The RNA input was roughly 0.45 to 1 ug, and it was reverse transcribed with random hexamers. The TCR beta CDR3 was amplified by immunoSEQ multiplex PCR across 54 Vbeta, 13 Jbeta. Each CDR3 protein is one row after TCRdb ran MiXCR on the immunoSEQ multiplex PCR reads. The sample has roughly 200,000 distinct CDR3 sequences, roughly 96% seen once. Whole-study results and caveats: The authors acknowledged that their TCR sequencing and HLA analysis involved a relatively small number of individuals.

The CDR3 sequence is 12 residues long. CDR1 is SQVTM, CDR2 ANQGSEA, per germline. Trimming cost V 3 bases and J 4 bases, with 4 bases left between them. Sequencing was carried out using CD4+ T cells from PBMCs. V and J are TRBV29-1 and TRBJ2-6; D unresolved. The clonotype was recovered from a human donor in good health. The CDR3 loop reads CSVDDGANVLTF. The CDR3 DNA reads as TGCAGCGTTGACGACGGGGCCAACGTCCTGACTTTC.